This is a list of T cell receptor beta chains from one sample in a study of PD-L1 blockade in urothelial cancer. Profiled with immunoSEQ multiplex PCR; TCRdb holds only in-frame clones, not every one. This sample yields approximately 34,000 clones, of which about 79% are seen a single time; roughly 29% belongs to the top ten. This specimen was PBMCs, taken around atezolizumab (anti-PD-L1) treatment. The source is a man aged 60-69 years with urothelial cancer. Each CDR3 is given with its conserved first and last residue. D genes are given only for firm matches. Clone sizes are given selectively: once, few, many, or a class where the clone is expanded.

TRBJ2-3 | 15 | TRBV7-3 | - | TRBD2 | CASSPSGGGKDTQYF | TGTGCCAGCAGTCCTAGCGGGGGGGGGAAAGATACGCAGTATTTT
TRBJ2-2 | 15 | TRBV7-3 | medium-sized | - | CASSFRGSNTGELFF | TGTGCCAGCAGCTTTCGAGGGTCGAACACCGGGGAGCTGTTTTTT
TRBJ2-7 | 14 | TRBV5-4 | - | - | CASSLRGSAYEQYF | TGTGCCAGCAGCTTGAGGGGGTCCGCCTACGAGCAGTACTTC
TRBJ2-7 | 15 | TRBV11-3 | - | TRBD1 | CASSLSGTGADEQYF | TGTGCCAGCAGCTTATCCGGGACAGGGGCCGACGAGCAGTACTTC
TRBJ1-5 | 12 | TRBV30 | - | - | CAWAQGHQPQHF | TGTGCCTGGGCACAGGGCCATCAGCCCCAGCATTTT
TRBJ1-1 | 17 | TRBV18 | few | - | CASSQTAQGGTSAEAFF | TGTGCCAGCTCGCAGACCGCTCAGGGAGGGACGTCCGCTGAAGCTTTCTTT
TRBJ2-2 | 16 | TRBV6-6 | - | - | CASSLRNRVQGGELFF | TGTGCCAGCAGTCTAAGAAATAGGGTCCAGGGCGGGGAGCTGTTTTTT
TRBJ1-6 | 14 | TRBV27 | - | - | CASSLGRGIAPLHF | TGTGCCAGCAGTTTGGGAAGGGGGATTGCACCCCTCCACTTT
TRBJ2-1 | 15 | TRBV4-1 | - | TRBD2 | CASSRLAGSYNEQFF | TGCGCCAGCAGCCGCCTAGCGGGCTCCTACAATGAGCAGTTCTTC
TRBJ2-1 | 11 | TRBV4-1 | - | - | CASSLHNEQFF | TGCGCCAGCAGTCTCCACAATGAGCAGTTCTTC
TRBJ1-2 | 16 | TRBV27 | - | TRBD1 | CASSLWATGNIDGYTF | TGTGCCAGCAGTTTATGGGCGACAGGGAATATTGATGGCTACACCTTC
TRBJ2-1 | 13 | TRBV5-4 | - | - | CASSRDGGDEQFF | TGTGCCAGCAGTCGGGATGGGGGCGATGAGCAGTTCTTC
TRBJ2-6 | 15 | TRBV19 | - | - | CASSTRGLRANVLTF | TGTGCCAGTAGTACAAGAGGTCTCCGGGCCAACGTCCTGACTTTC
TRBJ2-5 | 15 | TRBV4-1 | - | TRBD2 | CASSQPLAGAETQYF | TGCGCCAGCAGCCAACCATTAGCGGGAGCGGAGACCCAGTACTTC
TRBJ1-3 | 14 | TRBV2 | few | - | CAPGNVVSGNTIYF | TGTGCCCCGGGGAACGTTGTCTCTGGAAACACCATATATTTT
TRBJ1-2 | 14 | TRBV7-9 | - | TRBD1 | CASSQQTGDYGYTF | TGTGCCAGCAGCCAACAGACAGGGGACTATGGCTACACCTTC
TRBJ1-5 | 14 | TRBV19 | - | - | CASTLVGVHQPQHF | TGTGCCAGTACCCTAGTCGGGGTACATCAGCCCCAGCATTTT
TRBJ1-5 | 12 | TRBV27 | - | - | CASSLIGEPQHF | TGTGCCAGCAGTTTGATCGGGGAGCCCCAGCATTTT
TRBJ2-5 | 17 | TRBV4-1 | - | TRBD1 | CASSFINRDRGWETQYF | TGCGCCAGCAGCTTCATAAACCGGGACAGGGGGTGGGAGACCCAGTACTTC
TRBJ1-1 | 14 | TRBV6-1 | - | TRBD1 | CASRYGQGGTEAFF | TGTGCCAGCAGATACGGACAGGGAGGCACTGAAGCTTTCTTT
TRBJ2-7 | 15 | TRBV6-1 | few | TRBD1 | CASREKVGQGYEQYF | TGTGCCAGCAGAGAAAAGGTAGGACAGGGCTACGAGCAGTACTTC
TRBJ1-1 | 15 | TRBV9 | - | TRBD1 | CASSEGTGANTEAFF | TGTGCCAGCAGCGAGGGGACAGGGGCGAACACTGAAGCTTTCTTT
TRBJ1-2 | 12 | TRBV6-5 | - | - | CASSVLGAGYTF | TGTGCCAGCAGTGTACTGGGGGCTGGCTACACCTTC
TRBJ1-4 | 14 | TRBV28 | once | TRBD1 | CASSATGANEKLFF | TGTGCCAGCAGTGCTACAGGGGCAAATGAAAAACTGTTTTTT
TRBJ1-1 | 15 | TRBV4-1 | - | - | CASSQVAQGRTEAFF | TGCGCCAGCAGCCAAGTGGCGCAGGGGCGCACTGAAGCTTTCTTT
TRBJ2-1 | 18 | TRBV5-1 | - | - | CASSLEGQRALSYNEQFF | TGCGCCAGCAGCTTGGAAGGCCAGCGGGCTCTCTCCTACAATGAGCAGTTCTTC
TRBJ1-4 | 18 | TRBV7-9 | - | TRBD1 | CASSSTPTGGNLNEKLFF | TGTGCCAGCAGCTCGACCCCGACAGGGGGGAATCTTAATGAAAAACTGTTTTTT